These 20 T cell receptor beta chains share one sample of origin, sequenced in a study of T cells in Graves' hyperthyroidism and ophthalmopathy. RNA transcripts gave rise to amplified TCR beta CDR3 regions. The primer set for the first-round RT-PCR of the TCR CDR3 was HTBI. One entry per CDR3 protein, called by TCRdb with MiXCR from the multiplex PCR reads. The top ten hold around a quarter of the sample, which has approximately 520,000 distinct CDR3 sequences, around 21% seen once. The sequencing sample was made of blood. These receptors all come from a man aged 18 to 35 with Graves' hyperthyroidism.

This clonotype was observed at least ten times. This chain joins TRBV6-1 and TRBJ2-7, with D unclear. V gave up 4 bases and J gave up 5 bases, with 15 bases separating them. In germline, CDR1 is MNHNS, CDR2 SASEGT. The CDR3 covers 14 residues. The chain's CDR3 is CASSARDKTNEQYF. CDR3 DNA: TGTGCCAGCAGTGCCCGAGACAAGACGAACGAGCAGTACTTC.

In its sample, this clonotype was seen many times. The J gene is TRBJ1-1, the V gene TRBV2, with D possibly being TRBD1 (5 bases). The CDR3 length is 17 residues. Trimming pared 1 base from V and 4 bases from J, leaving 19 bases between. CDR1 SNHLY and CDR2 FYNNEI come from the germline V gene. CDR3 DNA: TGTGCCAGCAGTGAAGGCGGGACCTTAATTAAAGGCACTGAAGCTTTCTTT. Protein sequence: CASSEGGTLIKGTEAFF.

The rearrangement links TRBV28 to TRBJ2-7; D could derive from TRBD1 or TRBD2 (6 bases each). The V gene lost 2 bases and the J gene lost 2 bases, with 13 bases spanning the gap. The CDR3 is 15 amino acids. CDR1 MDHEN and CDR2 SYDVKM come from the germline V gene. CDR3 coding DNA: TGTGCCAGCAGTTTAGCTGGAAGGGGGGCCTACGAGCAGTACTTC. Translating gives CASSLAGRGAYEQYF. Filled out from reference TRBV28 and TRBJ2-7, the complete variable domain reads DVKVTQSSRYLVKRTGEKVFLECVQDMDHENMFWYRQDPGLGLRLIYFSYDVKMKEKGDIPEGYSVSREKKERFSLILESASTNQTSMYLCASSLAGRGAYEQYFGPGTRLTVT.

This clonotype has just a few counts. The J gene is TRBJ1-1, the V gene TRBV11-2; D may be TRBD1 (6 bases). Germline CDR1 and CDR2: SGHAT and FQNNGV. V was clipped by 0 bases and J by 2 bases, with 13 bases between them. This CDR3 has 16 residues. The CDR3 spells CASSLDWGTPNTEAFF. The CDR3 nucleotides are TGTGCCAGCAGCTTAGATTGGGGGACACCCAACACTGAAGCTTTCTTT. The whole variable domain, remainder taken from reference TRBV11-2 and TRBJ1-1, is EAGVAQSPRYKIIEKRQSVAFWCNPISGHATLYWYQQILGQGPKLLIQFQNNGVVDDSQLPKDRFSAERLKGVDSTLKIQPAKLEDSAVYLCASSLDWGTPNTEAFFGQGTRLTVV.

V gene TRBV30 combines with J gene TRBJ2-5; D gene unclear. Germline assignment: CDR1 GTSNPN and CDR2 SVGIG (reference sequence). The ends were cut back, 0 bases at V and 2 bases at J, with 7 bases in the middle. This CDR3 is built from 13 residues. The CDR3 region has the DNA TGTGCCTGGAGTGTACGGCGTCAAGAGACCCAGTACTTC. Protein sequence: CAWSVRRQETQYF.

This clonotype has a handful of counts. The gene calls are TRBV28 and TRBJ2-7; D gene ambiguous. Trimming stripped 8 bases from V and 4 bases from J, with 21 bases between. The CDR3 spans 15 residues. Per germline, CDR1 MDHEN and CDR2 SYDVKM. This CDR3 reads CASARPVTIRYEQYF. The DNA for the CDR3 is TGTGCCAGCGCTCGACCGGTGACAATTCGGTACGAGCAGTACTTC. Variable domain in full (rest from reference TRBV28 and TRBJ2-7): DVKVTQSSRYLVKRTGEKVFLECVQDMDHENMFWYRQDPGLGLRLIYFSYDVKMKEKGDIPEGYSVSREKKERFSLILESASTNQTSMYLCASARPVTIRYEQYFGPGTRLTVT.

This clonotype was picked up many times. V usage is TRBV4-1 and J usage is TRBJ1-1; 7 bases fit TRBD1. Germline values: CDR1 MGHRA, CDR2 YSYEKL. J was trimmed by 3 bases and V by 1 base; bases with no gene match: 5. The CDR3 runs 15 residues. The CDR3 loop is CASSQVRQGYTEAFF. The CDR3 nucleotides read TGCGCCAGCAGCCAAGTACGACAGGGTTACACTGAAGCTTTCTTT.

This clonotype was observed many times. The chain joins TRBV6-1 to TRBJ1-2, with a tentative D call TRBD1 (6 bases). This CDR3 region has 13 residues. V was clipped by 4 bases and J by 4 bases, with 10 bases between them. The germline gives CDR1 MNHNS, CDR2 SASEGT. The CDR3 here is CASSGGGAYGYTF. The DNA of the CDR3 is TGTGCCAGCAGTGGAGGGGGGGCCTATGGCTACACCTTC.

This clonotype came up many times. This chain links TRBV2 with TRBJ2-7; D is unresolved. The CDR3 is 12 amino acids. The V end was cut by 4 bases, the J end by 4 bases, with 8 bases between. Germline CDR1 is SNHLY and CDR2 is FYNNEI. Written as DNA, the CDR3 is TGTGCCAGCAGTGGAGAAGTGTACGAGCAGTACTTC. This translates into CASSGEVYEQYF.

This clonotype was seen a few times. V gene TRBV27 combines with J gene TRBJ2-2; 8 nucleotides line up with TRBD2. The CDR3 extends over 14 amino acids. Trimming at V came to 7 bases and at J to 7 bases, leaving 8 bases not matched to a gene. Germline V gene sequence: CDR1 MNHEY, CDR2 SMNVEV (reference sequence). The CDR3 region is CASKGLALHGELFF. The CDR3, as DNA: TGTGCCAGCAAAGGACTAGCCCTGCACGGGGAGCTGTTTTTT.

This clonotype was picked up many times. The rearrangement links TRBV12-3 or TRBV12-4 to TRBJ2-5, with D perhaps matching TRBD2 (5 bases). The CDR3 covers 12 residues. Between the trimmed V and J ends, which lost 5 bases and 9 bases, there was a span of 13 bases. The CDR3, as DNA: TGTGCCAGCAGTCGTGGCCCCGGGGCCCAGTACTTC. It yields the protein CASSRGPGAQYF.

This clonotype was recorded at least ten times. The CDR3 loop is CASSLVPAVYEQYF. CDR3 nucleotides: TGTGCCAGCAGTTTAGTTCCGGCAGTATACGAGCAGTACTTC. This sequence joins TRBV27 and TRBJ2-7; D not certain. Looked up from germline, CDR1 is MNHEY and CDR2 is SMNVEV (reference sequence). Trimming cost V 2 bases and J 4 bases, with 12 bases left between them. There are 14 residues in the CDR3.

Worth noting for this clonotype: An end of the junction does not agree with germline; a read error may underlie this. This chain joins TRBV28 and TRBJ2-2; perhaps TRBD1 as D (6 bases). CDR3 length equals 14 residues. CDR1 MDHEN and CDR2 SYDVKM come from the germline V gene. The CDR3: CVSSANRVSGELFF. The DNA of the CDR3 is TGTGTCAGCAGTGCTAACAGGGTTTCCGGGGAGCTGTTTTTT.

This clonotype was counted many times. The J gene is TRBJ1-5, the V gene TRBV25-1; D not certain. Germline assignment: CDR1 MGHDK and CDR2 SYGVNS. V lost 3 bases, J lost 1 base, and 7 bases lay in between. This CDR3 is 14 amino acids long. The CDR3 region has the DNA TGTGCCAGCAGTGATTCGTGGAGCAATCAGCCCCAGCATTTT. It translates to CASSDSWSNQPQHF.

There are a few counts of this clonotype. The chain recombines TRBV30 with TRBJ1-2; D gene uncertain. With 6 bases removed from V and 5 bases from J, the gap between germline ends came to 7 bases. This CDR3 has 10 residues. CDR1 GTSNPN and CDR2 SVGIG come from the germline V gene (reference sequence). CDR3 amino acids: CACRTYGYTF. The DNA for the CDR3 is TGTGCCTGTCGTACTTATGGCTACACCTTC.

The table lists this clonotype with many counts. The chain joins TRBV19 to TRBJ1-5; weak D call: TRBD1 (6 bases). CDR3 size: 16 residues. The V end lost 3 bases, the J end lost 3 bases, and 15 bases lay between the germline ends. The germline V gene encodes CDR1 LNHDA and CDR2 SQIVND (reference sequence). The CDR3: CASSIPLGGINQPQHF. The CDR3 DNA follows: TGTGCCAGTAGTATCCCGCTAGGGGGTATCAATCAGCCCCAGCATTTT.

This clonotype has ten or more counts. This chain uses TRBV11-2 with TRBJ1-2; D uncertain. V lost 0 bases and J 9 bases, leaving 17 bases between the germline ends. The germline V gene encodes CDR1 SGHAT and CDR2 FQNNGV. The length of the CDR3 is 15 residues. In DNA form, the CDR3 reads TGTGCCAGCAGCTTAGATAGATTGGTGGATCACAGCTACACCTTC. It encodes CASSLDRLVDHSYTF.

This clonotype was seen ten or more times. CDR3 coding DNA: TGTGCCAGCAGTGAACGTTCCGATTGGCAGCCCCAGCATTTT. Translated: CASSERSDWQPQHF. V and J are TRBV6-1 and TRBJ1-5, with unresolved D. This CDR3 spans 14 amino acids. In germline, CDR1 is MNHNS, CDR2 SASEGT. V was pared by 2 bases and J by 7 bases, with 12 bases between.

In this sample, this clonotype turned up many times. The chain couples TRBV20-1 to TRBJ2-4, with TRBD2 identical over 11 bases. CDR3 length: 16 amino acids. Germline V gives CDR1 DFQATT, CDR2 SNEGSKA (reference sequence). The trim removed 3 bases at V and 3 bases at J, leaving 7 bases unmatched. CDR3 sequence: CSARTLAGGLKNIQYF. The CDR3 coding sequence is TGCAGTGCTAGGACCCTAGCGGGGGGACTCAAAAACATTCAGTACTTC.

This clonotype was detected ten times or more. CDR3 residues: CASSERGGGLEAFF. In nucleotides, the CDR3 is TGCGCCAGCAGCGAACGGGGAGGGGGACTTGAAGCTTTCTTT. V is TRBV5-1 and J is TRBJ1-1, with D perhaps TRBD1 (6 bases). V was pared by 4 bases and J by 7 bases, with 17 bases between. This CDR3 is 14 amino acids long. Germline loops: CDR1 SGHRS, CDR2 YFSETQ.